The rows below give T cell receptor beta chains drawn from one sample of a study of high-grade serous ovarian cancer treatment subgroups. Clones were sequenced by immunoSEQ multiplex PCR, and TCRdb holds only the in-frame ones, with some missing. The table has 3,200 or so clones, about 80% seen once. Sequenced material: tumor tissue. These TCRs come from a human donor with high-grade serous ovarian cancer. CDR3s include the opening cysteine and the closing phenylalanine or tryptophan. D genes are given only for firm matches. Size values are once, few and many counts, or a class for expanded clones, and some rows have none.

TRBV15	TRBJ2-4	.	TRBD2	TGTGCCACCAGCAGAGATGGGGGGGTGGTTTTGTACTTC	CATSRDGGVVLYF
TRBV10-2	TRBJ2-3	.	.	TGCGCCAGCAACCCGGGGGGCACAGATACGCAGTATTTT	CASNPGGTDTQYF
TRBV19	TRBJ2-7	.	TRBD2	TGTGCCAGTAGTAGTCGGCGGGGGTCCTACGAGCAGTACTTC	CASSSRRGSYEQYF
TRBV5-4	TRBJ1-5	.	TRBD1	TGTGCCAGCAGCTTCGGACAGGGGGTAACTCAGCCCCAGCATTTT	CASSFGQGVTQPQHF
TRBV28	TRBJ1-6	few	TRBD1	TGTGCCAGCAGACCCACCGCGGGACAGGGTCTATCACCCCTCCACTTT	CASRPTAGQGLSPLHF
TRBV5-1	TRBJ2-7	.	TRBD1	TGCGCCAGCAGCTTGGGACAGGGGGTCGAGCAGTACTTC	CASSLGQGVEQYF
TRBV27	TRBJ1-1	.	TRBD1	TGTGCCAGCAGAAGAGACAGGGGGTGGACTGAAGCTTTCTTT	CASRRDRGWTEAFF
TRBV7-2	TRBJ2-7	once	TRBD2	TGTGCCAGCAGCCTAGGACTAGCGGGAAGGGACGAGCAGTACTTC	CASSLGLAGRDEQYF
TRBV6-5	TRBJ2-7	once	.	TGTGCCAGCAGTTACTCATCGGGGGAGAGCTACGAGCAGTACTTC	CASSYSSGESYEQYF
TRBV28	TRBJ1-1	few	.	TGTGCCAGCGGTGTAGGGAACACTGAAGCTTTCTTT	CASGVGNTEAFF
TRBV7-8	TRBJ1-1	.	.	TGTGCCAGCAGCTTAGCTTCTTGGATCGGCACAGGGACAATGAACACTGAAGCTTTCTTT	CASSLASWIGTGTMNTEAFF
TRBV4-2	TRBJ2-5	.	TRBD1	TGTGCCAGCAGCCAAGACGGCTCAGGGGGCGGTGAGACCCAGTACTTC	CASSQDGSGGGETQYF
TRBV6-6	TRBJ2-1	once	.	TGTGCCAGCAGTTACTCGAGACTGTACAATGAGCAGTTCTTC	CASSYSRLYNEQFF
TRBV29-1	TRBJ2-5	.	TRBD2	TGCAGCGTTGAAGGGGGGGGCCTAGCGGGGATGACCCCAGAGACCCAGTACTTC	CSVEGGGLAGMTPETQYF
TRBV30	TRBJ1-4	.	.	TGTGCCTGGACCACAAGGACACCCAGGACGGAAAAACTGTTTTTT	CAWTTRTPRTEKLFF
TRBV4-1	TRBJ1-3	.	.	TGCGCCAGCAGCGGACCCTCTGGAAACACCATATATTTT	CASSGPSGNTIYF
TRBV9	TRBJ2-5	.	.	TGTGCCAGCAGCGTAGGATATTCGGGGGCGGGAGAGACCCAGTACTTC	CASSVGYSGAGETQYF
TRBV7-2	TRBJ2-4	.	.	TGTGCCAGCAGCTTATCGGGACAAAACATTCAGTACTTC	CASSLSGQNIQYF
TRBV5-4	TRBJ2-7	few	.	TGTGCCAGCAGCACCGCCACGCGGGGCGAGCAGTACTTC	CASSTATRGEQYF
TRBV4-3	TRBJ2-2	.	TRBD1	TGCGCCAGCAGCCAAGAACAGGGGACCACCGGGGAGCTGTTTTTT	CASSQEQGTTGELFF
TRBV7-6	TRBJ2-1	.	.	TGTGCCAGCAGCTTGCTAGAAGGGTCCTACAATGAGCAGTTCTTC	CASSLLEGSYNEQFF
TRBV11-2	TRBJ2-7	.	TRBD2	TGCGCCAGCAGCCAAGGGCTAGCGGGAGACCCCTACGAGCAGTACTTC	CASSQGLAGDPYEQYF
TRBV5-4	TRBJ2-1	.	.	TGTGCCAGCTTAGACCCGGGGTCCAGCTACAATGAGCAGTTCTTC	CASLDPGSSYNEQFF
TRBV28	TRBJ2-7	.	TRBD2	TGTGCCAGCAGTAGTCGGACTAGCGGGGGGGCCCAGTACGAGCAGTACTTC	CASSSRTSGGAQYEQYF
TRBV6-5	TRBJ2-2	.	TRBD1	TGTGCCAGCAGGACACAGGGGGCGGGCGGGGAGCTGTTTTTT	CASRTQGAGGELFF
TRBV28	TRBJ2-2	.	.	TGTGCCAGCAGTTTAGATGGGGGCCCACACACCGGGGAGCTGTTTTTT	CASSLDGGPHTGELFF
TRBV19	TRBJ1-1	.	.	TGTGCCAGCCTATTGGTGGGGGGCACTGAAGCTTTCTTT	CASLLVGGTEAFF